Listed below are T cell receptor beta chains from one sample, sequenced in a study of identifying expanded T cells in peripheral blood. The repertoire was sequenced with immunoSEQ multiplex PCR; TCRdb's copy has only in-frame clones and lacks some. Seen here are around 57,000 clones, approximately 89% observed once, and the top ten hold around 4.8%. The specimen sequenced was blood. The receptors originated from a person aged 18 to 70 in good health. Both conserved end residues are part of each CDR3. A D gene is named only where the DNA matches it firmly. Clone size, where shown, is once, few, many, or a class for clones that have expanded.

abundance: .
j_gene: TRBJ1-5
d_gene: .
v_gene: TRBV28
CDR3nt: TGTGCCAGCACCATGGGGAATCAGCCCCAGCATTTT
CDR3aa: CASTMGNQPQHF

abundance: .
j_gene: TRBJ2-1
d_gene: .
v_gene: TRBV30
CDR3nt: TGTGCCTGGTCCCTCGGGAATGAGCAGTTCTTC
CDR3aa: CAWSLGNEQFF

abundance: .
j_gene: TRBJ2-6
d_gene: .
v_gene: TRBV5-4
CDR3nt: TGTGCCAGCAGCTTCCCCAGTTCAGGGGCCTCTGGGGCCAACGTCCTGACTTTC
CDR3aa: CASSFPSSGASGANVLTF

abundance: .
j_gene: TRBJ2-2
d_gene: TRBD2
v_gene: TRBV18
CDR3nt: TGTGCCAGCTCACCGGCAACTGTAGCGGGAGCGAACACCGGGGAGCTGTTTTTT
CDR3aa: CASSPATVAGANTGELFF

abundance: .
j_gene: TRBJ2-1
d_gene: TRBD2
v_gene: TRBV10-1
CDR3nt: TGCGCCAGCAGTGAGCACCAGGGACTAGCGGGGGGGTCGAATGAGCAGTTCTTC
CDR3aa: CASSEHQGLAGGSNEQFF

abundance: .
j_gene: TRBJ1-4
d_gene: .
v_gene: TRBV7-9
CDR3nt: TGTGCCAGCAGCACAACCTCACAGGGAACTGATGAAAAACTGTTTTTT
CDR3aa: CASSTTSQGTDEKLFF

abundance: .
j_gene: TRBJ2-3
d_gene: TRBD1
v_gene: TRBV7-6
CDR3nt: TGTGCCAGCAGCTTAGGGGGACAGGTGAACACAGATACGCAGTATTTT
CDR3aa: CASSLGGQVNTDTQYF

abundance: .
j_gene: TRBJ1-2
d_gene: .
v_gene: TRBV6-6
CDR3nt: TGTGCCAGCACCCTCCGGGGACCACATGGCTACACCTTC
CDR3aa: CASTLRGPHGYTF

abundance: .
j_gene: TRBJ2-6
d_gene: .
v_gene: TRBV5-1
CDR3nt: TGCGCCAGCAGCCCGGAGAGGGCTGGGGCCAACGTCCTGACTTTC
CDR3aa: CASSPERAGANVLTF

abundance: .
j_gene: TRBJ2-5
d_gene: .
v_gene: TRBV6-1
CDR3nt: TGTGCCAGCAGGGAGGTTCCGCAAGAGACCCAGTACTTC
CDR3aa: CASREVPQETQYF

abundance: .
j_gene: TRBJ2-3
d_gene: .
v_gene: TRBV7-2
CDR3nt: TGTGCCAGCAGCTTTTCCAGGGCAGATACGCAGTATTTT
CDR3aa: CASSFSRADTQYF

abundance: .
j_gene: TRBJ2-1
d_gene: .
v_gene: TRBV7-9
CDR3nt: TGTGCCAGCAGCTTGCTAGGGGTGGATGAGCAGTTCTTC
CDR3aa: CASSLLGVDEQFF

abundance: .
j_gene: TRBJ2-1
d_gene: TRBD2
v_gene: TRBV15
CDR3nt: TGTGCCACCAGCAGAGATCTCGCGGGAGCCTACAATGAGCAGTTCTTC
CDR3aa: CATSRDLAGAYNEQFF

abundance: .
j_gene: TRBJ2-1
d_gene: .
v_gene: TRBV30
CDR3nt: TGTGCCTGGAGTGGCAGGAGGGGGGGCCTTGGCAATGAGCAGTTCTTC
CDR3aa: CAWSGRRGGLGNEQFF

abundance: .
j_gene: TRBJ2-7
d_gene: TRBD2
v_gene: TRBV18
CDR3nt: TGTGCCAGCTCTCGGGGTAGCGGGCCCCCCTACGAGCAGTACTTC
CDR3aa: CASSRGSGPPYEQYF

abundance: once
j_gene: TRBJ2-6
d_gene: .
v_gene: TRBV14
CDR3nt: TGTGCCAGCAGCCAAGCGGGCAGGTCTGGGGCCAACGTCCTGACTTTC
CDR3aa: CASSQAGRSGANVLTF

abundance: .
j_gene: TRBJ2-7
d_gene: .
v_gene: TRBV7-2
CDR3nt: TGTGCCAGCAGCCCTATGGGGGCCGACTACGAGCAGTACTTC
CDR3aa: CASSPMGADYEQYF

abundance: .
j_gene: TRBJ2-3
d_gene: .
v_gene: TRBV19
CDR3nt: TGTGCCAGTAGTATGCGCGCCCTAGGGGGCACAGATACGCAGTATTTT
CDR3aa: CASSMRALGGTDTQYF

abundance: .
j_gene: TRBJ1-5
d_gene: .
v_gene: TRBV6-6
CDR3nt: TGTGCCAGCACAGGGAATAGCAATCAGCCCCAGCATTTT
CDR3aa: CASTGNSNQPQHF

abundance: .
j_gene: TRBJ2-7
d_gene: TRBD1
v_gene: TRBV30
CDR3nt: TGTGCCTGGAGTGCGAACAGGGGTAGCGAGCAGTACTTC
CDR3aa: CAWSANRGSEQYF

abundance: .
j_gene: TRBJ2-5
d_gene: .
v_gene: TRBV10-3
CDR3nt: TGTGCCATCAGTGCTTGGGGCTCCGGGACACAGCAAGAGACCCAGTACTTC
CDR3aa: CAISAWGSGTQQETQYF

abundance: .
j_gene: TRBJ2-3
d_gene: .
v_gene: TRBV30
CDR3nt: TGTGCCTGGAAAGAGGGGGGACATGATACGCAGTATTTT
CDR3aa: CAWKEGGHDTQYF

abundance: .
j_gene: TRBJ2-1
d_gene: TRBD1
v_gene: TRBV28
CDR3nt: TGTGCCAGCTCATGGGACAGGGGGACTAGCCCCTACAATGAGCAGTTCTTC
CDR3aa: CASSWDRGTSPYNEQFF

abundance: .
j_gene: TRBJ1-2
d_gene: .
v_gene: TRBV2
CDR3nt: TGTGCCAGCAGTGTTGGAGGGCCCAAGAGTGGCTACACCTTC
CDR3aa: CASSVGGPKSGYTF

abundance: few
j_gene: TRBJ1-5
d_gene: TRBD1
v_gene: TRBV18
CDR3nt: TGTGCCAGCTCACCAGAAGGACAGGCCAATCAGCCCCAGCATTTT
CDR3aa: CASSPEGQANQPQHF

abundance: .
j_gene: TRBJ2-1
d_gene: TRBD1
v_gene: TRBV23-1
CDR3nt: TGCGCCAGCAGTGTGACCCGGGACAGGGACCACAATGAGCAGTTCTTC
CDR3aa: CASSVTRDRDHNEQFF

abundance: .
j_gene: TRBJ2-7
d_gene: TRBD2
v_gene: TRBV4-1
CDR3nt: TGCGCCAGCAGCCCCCTGGGACTAGCGGGGGGGCTTGAGCAGTACTTC
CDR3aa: CASSPLGLAGGLEQYF

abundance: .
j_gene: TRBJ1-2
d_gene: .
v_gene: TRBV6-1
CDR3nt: TGTGCCAGCAGCGGGGAAGAAAGGGGCTACACCTTC
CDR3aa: CASSGEERGYTF

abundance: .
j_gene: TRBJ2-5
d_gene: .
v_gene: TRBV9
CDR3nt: TGTGCCAGCAGCGTAGAAGTTGGAGGAGAGACCCAGTACTTC
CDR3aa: CASSVEVGGETQYF

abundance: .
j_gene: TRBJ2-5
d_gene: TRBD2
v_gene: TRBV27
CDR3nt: TGTGCCACCAGCGGGGGGGTTCAAGAGACCCAGTACTTC
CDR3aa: CATSGGVQETQYF

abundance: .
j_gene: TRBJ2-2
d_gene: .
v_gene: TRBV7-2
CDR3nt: TGTGCCAGCAGCTTAGTAGACGAGCGGATTCGCACCGGGGAGCTGTTTTTT
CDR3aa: CASSLVDERIRTGELFF

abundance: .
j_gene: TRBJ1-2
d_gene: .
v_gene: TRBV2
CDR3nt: TGTGCCAGCAGTGGAGTAGACATGTCTTTGTTCGGCTACACCTTC
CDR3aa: CASSGVDMSLFGYTF

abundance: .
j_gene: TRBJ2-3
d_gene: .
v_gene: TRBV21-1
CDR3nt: TGTGCCAGCAGCAAAGCAGCCTTCGCTATGGAGGGCACAGATACGCAGTATTTT
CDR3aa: CASSKAAFAMEGTDTQYF

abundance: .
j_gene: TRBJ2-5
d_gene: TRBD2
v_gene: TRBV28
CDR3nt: TGTGCCAGCAGTTTATTTGGCGGGAGAGTTGAGACCCAGTACTTC
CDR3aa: CASSLFGGRVETQYF

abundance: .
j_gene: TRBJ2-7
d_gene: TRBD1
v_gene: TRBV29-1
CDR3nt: TGCAGCGTTGAAAGGTTTAGGACAGGGATATACGAGCAGTACTTC
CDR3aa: CSVERFRTGIYEQYF

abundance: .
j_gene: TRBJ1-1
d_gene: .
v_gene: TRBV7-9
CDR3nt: TGTGCCAGCAGCTTAGGGGGGCCCACTGAAGCTTTCTTT
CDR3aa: CASSLGGPTEAFF

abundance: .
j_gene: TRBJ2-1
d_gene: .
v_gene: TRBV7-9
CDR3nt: TGTGCCAGCAGCGGATCCCCTTATAGTGAGCAGTTCTTC
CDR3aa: CASSGSPYSEQFF

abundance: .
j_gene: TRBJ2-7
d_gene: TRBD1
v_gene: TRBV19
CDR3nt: TGTGCCAGTAGTATAGGGCGGACAGGGGTCGACGAGCAGTACTTC
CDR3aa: CASSIGRTGVDEQYF

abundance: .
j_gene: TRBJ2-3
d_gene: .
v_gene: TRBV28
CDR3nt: TGTGCCAGCAGTTTAGGTCGCTTGACAGATACGCAGTATTTT
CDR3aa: CASSLGRLTDTQYF

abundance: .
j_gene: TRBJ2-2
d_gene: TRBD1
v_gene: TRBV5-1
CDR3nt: TGCGCCAGCAGCGGACTAACAGGGGGCGACGGGGAGCTGTTTTTT
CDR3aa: CASSGLTGGDGELFF

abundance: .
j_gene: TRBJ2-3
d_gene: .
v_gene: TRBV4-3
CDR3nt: TGCGCCAGCAGCCAATTGACGGGACAAAGCACAGATACGCAGTATTTT
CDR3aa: CASSQLTGQSTDTQYF

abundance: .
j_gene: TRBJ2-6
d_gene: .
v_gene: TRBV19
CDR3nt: TGTGCCAGTAGCCTTAAGGGGCCAGTGGGGGCCAACGTCCTGACTTTC
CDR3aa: CASSLKGPVGANVLTF

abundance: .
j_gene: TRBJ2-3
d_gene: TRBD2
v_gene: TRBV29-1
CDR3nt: TGCAGCGTTCCTCGGACTAGCGGCACAGATACGCAGTATTTT
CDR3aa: CSVPRTSGTDTQYF

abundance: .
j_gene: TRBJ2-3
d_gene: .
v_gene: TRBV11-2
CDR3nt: TGTGCCAGCAGCTTAGGTAGTAGTCCCTTCACAGATACGCAGTATTTT
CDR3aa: CASSLGSSPFTDTQYF

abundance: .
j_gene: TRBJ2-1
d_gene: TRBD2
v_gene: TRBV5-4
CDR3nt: TGTGCCAGCAGCTTGTCTCTAGCGGGGTACAATGAGCAGTTCTTC
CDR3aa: CASSLSLAGYNEQFF

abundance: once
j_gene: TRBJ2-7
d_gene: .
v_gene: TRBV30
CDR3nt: TGTGCCTGGAGTCTCGGCAGGAAGGAGCAGTACTTC
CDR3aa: CAWSLGRKEQYF

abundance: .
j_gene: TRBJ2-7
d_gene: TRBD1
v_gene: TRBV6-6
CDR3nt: TGTGCCAGCAGTCCGGGGACAGGGGGCTTTTTCGAGCAGTACTTC
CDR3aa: CASSPGTGGFFEQYF